This T cell receptor (beta chain) was profiled in a study of Ad26.COV2.S vaccination and SARS-CoV-2 variants. General observations from the study: The TCR breadth and depth analyses may have understated or missed part of the total T cell responses.

Concerning this clone: Antigen unknown.

The V gene lost 1 base and the J gene lost 9 bases, with 16 bases spanning the gap. The germline CDR1 and CDR2 sequences are SGHTA and FQGNSA. This CDR3 has 14 amino acids. Clones were sequenced by immunoSEQ multiplex PCR, and TCRdb holds only the in-frame ones, with some missing. The sample carries 300,000 to 400,000 clones, more than 75% recorded once. Noted treatment: some 19 received Ad26.COV2.S at low or high dose, single or two shots; about 5 received placebo; per-sample allocation not given. It was on day 63 after the first vaccine or placebo injection that samples were taken. The TCR comes from a person aged 18-65 years who received the Ad26.COV2.S COVID-19 vaccine or a placebo. V and J are TRBV7-2 and TRBJ2-7; D is ambiguous. Material: peripheral blood, obtained in a trial of Ad26.COV2.S vaccine versus placebo. The CDR3 sequence is CASSLEVVTAAQYF. The CDR3 DNA sequence: TGTGCCAGCAGCTTAGAGGTTGTCACAGCCGCGCAGTACTTC.